The 23 T cell receptor beta chains given below trace back to one sample, sequenced in a study of post-analysis software for immune sequencing data. Study observations and caveats: There were roughly 5 TRBV segments more frequent in patients than controls, and TRBV5-6, TRBV5-1 and TRBV20-1 were among them.

The TCR beta cDNA libraries contained unique molecular identifiers. TCRdb re-analysed the PCR reads in MiXCR, keeping a single row per CDR3 protein. The repertoire holds roughly 540,000 distinct CDR3 sequences, with around a third as singletons. Their antigens are not known. Sequenced: blood. Receptor source: a girl under 18 with multiple sclerosis.

The J gene is TRBJ1-5, the V gene TRBV4-1; no reliable D call. The CDR3 is 16 amino acids. Germline CDR1 and CDR2: MGHRA and YSYEKL. The germline V and J ends were trimmed by 0 bases and 2 bases, with 11 bases remaining between them. The chain's CDR3 is CASSQEYGVGNQPQHF. CDR3 DNA sequence: TGCGCCAGCAGCCAAGAATATGGTGTTGGCAATCAGCCCCAGCATTTT.

In this sample, this clonotype turned up once. The V call is TRBV12-3 or TRBV12-4, the J call TRBJ2-7; 9 bases align to TRBD1. The tail of the sequence fits TRBJ2-5 better, so the J call may be wrong. The CDR3 covers 18 residues. CDR3 loop: CASSLVGGTGGFGETQYF. In DNA, the CDR3 is TGTGCCAGCAGTTTAGTTGGGGGAACAGGGGGCTTCGGAGAGACCCAGTACTTC.

This chain joins TRBV3-1 and TRBJ2-2, with TRBD2 matching 7 bases. The J segment lost 6 bases and the V segment lost 4 bases, leaving 2 bases of the junction unmatched. The germline V gene encodes CDR1 LGHDT and CDR2 YNNKEL (reference sequence). There are 13 residues in the CDR3. The CDR3 protein is CASSLGGAGELFF. The CDR3 DNA reads as TGTGCCAGCAGCCTGGGAGGGGCCGGGGAGCTGTTTTTT.

The chain carries TRBV20-1 and TRBJ2-6; 7 bases agree with TRBD2. Per the germline V gene, CDR1 is DFQATT and CDR2 is SNEGSKA (reference sequence). This CDR3 has 17 amino acids. Trimming cost V 6 bases and J 0 bases; bases outside gene matches: 11. CDR3 sequence reads: CSAPGAGESSGANVLTF. CDR3 bases: TGCAGTGCGCCGGGTGCGGGGGAAAGCTCTGGGGCCAACGTCCTGACTTTC.

This clonotype was seen a few times. The chain couples TRBV6-1 to TRBJ1-2; no definite D call. The V end lost 7 bases, the J end lost 3 bases, and 6 bases lay between the germline ends. CDR3 length: 11 residues. Germline CDR1 MNHNS, CDR2 SASEGT. This CDR3 is CASTRDYGYTF. The CDR3 bases are TGTGCCAGCACCCGGGACTATGGCTACACCTTC.

The rearrangement joins TRBV7-6 to TRBJ2-3, with no clear D. Germline assignment: CDR1 SGHVS and CDR2 FNYEAQ. CDR3 length: 15 residues. Trimming stripped 1 base from V and 2 bases from J, with 10 bases between. The CDR3 is CASSLDHTYTDTQYF. DNA for the CDR3: TGTGCCAGCAGCTTAGACCACACCTACACAGATACGCAGTATTTT.

The V call is TRBV7-9, the J call TRBJ1-5; D call uncertain. Germline V CDR1 and CDR2: SEHNR, FQNEAQ (reference sequence). Trimming took 5 bases from V and 4 from J, leaving 6 bases between them. The CDR3 runs 12 residues. CDR3 residues: CASSRENQPQHF. Written as DNA, the CDR3 is TGTGCCAGCAGCCGGGAGAATCAGCCCCAGCATTTT.

V is TRBV4-1 and J is TRBJ1-2; D is uncertain. CDR3 length: 14 amino acids. Trimming took off 0 bases at V and 6 bases at J, with 11 bases between the two ends. Germline CDR1 and CDR2: MGHRA and YSYEKL. DNA of the CDR3: TGCGCCAGCAGCCAAGATAGCGGGAAGGATGGCTACACCTTC. Translation: CASSQDSGKDGYTF.

V is TRBV7-8 and J is TRBJ2-7; TRBD1 agrees at 10 bases. Trimming removed 0 bases from V and 2 bases from J; junction bases left unmatched: 7. CDR1 and CDR2 (germline): SGHVS, FQNEAQ. The CDR3 length is 17 residues. The CDR3 nucleotides read TGTGCCAGCAGCTTAGCGGGCACCGGGACAGGGGCCTACGAGCAGTACTTC. It translates to CASSLAGTGTGAYEQYF.

This clonotype was detected only a few times. The chain joins TRBV20-1 to TRBJ2-3; 12 bases map to TRBD2. Looked up from germline, CDR1 is DFQATT and CDR2 is SNEGSKA (reference sequence). CDR3 length: 14 residues. For the CDR3, the DNA is TGCAGCAATGGGCTAGCGGGGGGGCCCGATACGCAGTATTTT. Protein product: CSNGLAGGPDTQYF.

V usage is TRBV2 and J usage is TRBJ1-5; unclear D gene. The germline V and J ends were trimmed by 6 bases and 2 bases, with 17 bases remaining between them. CDR3 length: 16 residues. Germline V gene data show CDR1 as SNHLY and CDR2 as FYNNEI. The CDR3 sequence is CASSFPLGRGNQPQHF. CDR3 DNA: TGTGCCAGCAGCTTTCCTCTAGGACGTGGCAATCAGCCCCAGCATTTT.

A remark on this clonotype: The germline gene is not matched at one end of the junction; a read error may be the cause. V and J are TRBV5-1 and TRBJ2-3; 9 bases agree with TRBD1. Germline values: CDR1 SGHRS, CDR2 YFSETQ. The CDR3 is 14 amino acids. The CDR3 here is CASSPGTGRDTRYF. In DNA form, the CDR3 reads TGCGCCAGCAGCCCTGGGACAGGGCGGGATACGCGGTATTTT.

Notes on this clonotype: This may come from a read error, since a much larger clone is one base off. This CDR3 reads CSVDQGAIEQYF. DNA of the CDR3: TGCAGCGTTGACCAGGGGGCTATTGAGCAGTACTTC. The chain has TRBV29-1 and TRBJ2-5, with 8 bases matching TRBD1. From germline, CDR1 is SQVTM and CDR2 ANQGSEA. Losses at the gene ends were 3 bases for V and 11 bases for J; bases not matched to a gene: 8. The CDR3 runs 12 residues.

A few counts support this clonotype. Here the CDR3 reads CAISDRGGKPQHF. The CDR3 DNA sequence: TGTGCCATCAGTGACCGGGGGGGAAAGCCCCAGCATTTT. The chain links TRBV10-3 to TRBJ1-5; D is perhaps TRBD1 (5 bases). Deletions cut 3 bases from V and 8 bases from J, with 11 bases between. The CDR3 sequence is 13 residues long. The germline CDR1 and CDR2 sequences are ENHRY and SYGVKD.

This clonotype has only a few counts. This chain links TRBV7-2 with TRBJ1-1; D uncertain. CDR1 is SGHTA, CDR2 FQGNSA, per germline. The V end was cut by 8 bases, the J end by 1 base, with 11 bases between. This CDR3 region has 13 residues. For the CDR3, the DNA is TGTGCCAGCCGCCGATCAGGGAACACTGAAGCTTTCTTT. Translating it yields CASRRSGNTEAFF.

V is TRBV7-3 and J is TRBJ2-2, with D tentatively TRBD1 or TRBD2 (6 bases each). This CDR3 is 15 amino acids long. Trimming pared 3 bases from V and 4 bases from J, leaving 12 bases between. Per the germline V gene, CDR1 is SGHTA and CDR2 is FQGTGA. The CDR3 spells CASSFMGGLTGELFF. In nucleotides, the CDR3 is TGTGCCAGCAGCTTTATGGGGGGCCTCACCGGGGAGCTGTTTTTT.

This clonotype was seen many times. The chain combines TRBV9 with TRBJ2-3; D not certain. In germline, CDR1 is SGDLS, CDR2 YYNGEE. CDR3 length: 16 residues. V lost 4 bases and J 2 bases, leaving 17 bases between the germline ends. This CDR3 reads CASSPRIATSTDTQYF. The CDR3 nucleotides read TGTGCCAGCAGCCCCCGTATCGCAACCTCCACAGATACGCAGTATTTT. Combining the CDR3 with reference TRBV9 and TRBJ2-3 gives the whole variable domain DSGVTQTPKHLITATGQRVTLRCSPRSGDLSVYWYQQSLDQGLQFLIQYYNGEERAKGNILERFSAQQFPDLHSELNLSSLELGDSALYFCASSPRIATSTDTQYFGPGTRLTVL.

This clonotype was seen more than once but under ten times. V is TRBV7-9 and J is TRBJ1-1, with D possibly matching TRBD1 (6 bases). V lost 7 bases to trimming and J lost 5 bases, with 17 bases between them. There are 14 residues in the CDR3. Germline V gene sequence: CDR1 SEHNR, CDR2 FQNEAQ (reference sequence). CDR3: CASNLGGQTTEAFF. As DNA, the CDR3 is TGTGCCAGCAATTTAGGGGGGCAGACTACTGAAGCTTTCTTT.

The chain has TRBV19 and TRBJ2-5; perhaps TRBD2 as D (5 bases). The germline CDR1 and CDR2 sequences are LNHDA and SQIVND (reference sequence). Trimming pared 7 bases from V and 2 bases from J, leaving 14 bases between. The length of the CDR3 is 14 residues. The CDR3 is CASKMGPGQETQYF. Here the CDR3 DNA reads TGTGCCAGTAAGATGGGCCCGGGACAAGAGACCCAGTACTTC.

This clonotype has only a few counts. V usage is TRBV6-2 or TRBV6-3 and J usage is TRBJ2-6, with 7 bases identical to TRBD1. This CDR3 comprises 16 residues. The V and J ends lost 8 bases and 0 bases, in that order; junction bases with no gene match: 7. Germline CDR1 MNHEY, CDR2 SVGEGT. CDR3 amino acids: CASRTGKSSGANVLTF. Here the CDR3 DNA reads TGTGCCAGCCGGACAGGAAAAAGCTCTGGGGCCAACGTCCTGACTTTC.

The gene calls are TRBV9 and TRBJ2-1, with 7 bases aligning to TRBD1. With 4 bases clipped from V and 2 bases from J, the junction kept 9 bases outside the gene matches. CDR3 size: 16 residues. Germline V CDR1 and CDR2: SGDLS, YYNGEE. The CDR3 loop is CASSHTLGGPYNEQFF. In nucleotides, the CDR3 is TGTGCCAGCAGCCACACACTAGGGGGCCCCTACAATGAGCAGTTCTTC.

The rearrangement uses TRBV28 and TRBJ2-2; D perhaps matches TRBD1 (6 bases). V shed 7 bases and J shed 4 bases, with 10 bases lying between them. CDR1 and CDR2 from the germline V gene are MDHEN and SYDVKM. This CDR3 is built from 13 residues. The CDR3 bases are TGTGCCAGCAATTCAGGGGTCACCGGGGAGCTGTTTTTT. This translates into CASNSGVTGELFF.

A few counts support this clonotype. The rearrangement links TRBV29-1 to TRBJ1-2; TRBD1 agrees at 8 bases. CDR1 and CDR2 from the germline V gene are SQVTM and ANQGSEA. Trimming at V came to 8 bases and at J to 8 bases, leaving 10 bases not matched to a gene. This CDR3 contains 12 residues. Written as DNA, the CDR3 is TGCAGCACGATGACAGGGGTTGGAGGCTACACCTTC. Its translation: CSTMTGVGGYTF.